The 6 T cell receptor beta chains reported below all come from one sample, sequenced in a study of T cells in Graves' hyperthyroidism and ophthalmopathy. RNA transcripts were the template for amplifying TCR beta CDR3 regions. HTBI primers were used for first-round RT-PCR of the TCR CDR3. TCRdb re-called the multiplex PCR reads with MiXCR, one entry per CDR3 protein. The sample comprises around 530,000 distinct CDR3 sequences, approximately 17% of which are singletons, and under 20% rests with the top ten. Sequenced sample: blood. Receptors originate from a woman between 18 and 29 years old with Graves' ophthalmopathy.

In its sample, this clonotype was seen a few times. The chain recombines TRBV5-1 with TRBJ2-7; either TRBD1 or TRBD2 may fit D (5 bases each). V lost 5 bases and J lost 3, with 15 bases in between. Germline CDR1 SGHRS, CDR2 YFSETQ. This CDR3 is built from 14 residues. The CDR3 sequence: CASRWGNLVYEQYF. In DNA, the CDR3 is TGCGCCAGCAGATGGGGGAACTTAGTCTACGAGCAGTACTTC.

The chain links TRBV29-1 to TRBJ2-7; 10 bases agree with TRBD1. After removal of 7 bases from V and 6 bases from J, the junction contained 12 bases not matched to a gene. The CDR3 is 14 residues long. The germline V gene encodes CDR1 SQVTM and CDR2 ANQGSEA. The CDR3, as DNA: TGCAGCGCTGAGGGACAGGGGACTCCCTCCGAGCAGTACTTC. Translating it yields CSAEGQGTPSEQYF.

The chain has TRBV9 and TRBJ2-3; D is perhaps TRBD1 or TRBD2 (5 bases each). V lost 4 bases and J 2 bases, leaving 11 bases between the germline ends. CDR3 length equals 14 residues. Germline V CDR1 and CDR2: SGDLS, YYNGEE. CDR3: CASSPRGNTDTQYF. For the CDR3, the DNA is TGTGCCAGCAGCCCCCGGGGCAACACAGATACGCAGTATTTT.

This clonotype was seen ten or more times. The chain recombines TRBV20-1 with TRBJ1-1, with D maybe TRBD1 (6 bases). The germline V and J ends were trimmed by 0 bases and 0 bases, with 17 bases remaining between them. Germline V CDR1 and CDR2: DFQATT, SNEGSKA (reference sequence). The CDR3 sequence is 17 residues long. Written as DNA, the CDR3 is TGCAGTGCTAGAGATCGACGGGGACACCCTTTGAACACTGAAGCTTTCTTT. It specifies CSARDRRGHPLNTEAFF.

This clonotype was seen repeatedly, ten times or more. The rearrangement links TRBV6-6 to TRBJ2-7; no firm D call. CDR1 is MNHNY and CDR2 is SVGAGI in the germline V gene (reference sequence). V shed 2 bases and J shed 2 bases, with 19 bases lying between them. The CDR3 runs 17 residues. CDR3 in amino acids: CASSYGATDRVPYEQYF. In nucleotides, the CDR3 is TGTGCCAGCAGTTACGGAGCCACGGACCGTGTCCCCTACGAGCAGTACTTC.

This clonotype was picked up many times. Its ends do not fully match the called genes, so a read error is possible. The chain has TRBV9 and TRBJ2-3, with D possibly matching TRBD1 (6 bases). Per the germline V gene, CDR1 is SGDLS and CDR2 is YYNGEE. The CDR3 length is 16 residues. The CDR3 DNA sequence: TGTGCCAGCGGCGTGAATTCAGGGGCTCTCACAGATACGCAGTATTTT. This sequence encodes CASGVNSGALTDTQYF.